These 32 T cell receptor beta chains originate from one sample sequenced in a study of CD8 T cells in ankylosing spondylitis. Their antigens remain unidentified. Findings of the study overall: Ankylosing spondylitis blood appeared to carry a characteristic TCR beta motif of roughly eight highly homologous variants.

TCRdb used MiXCR to reprocess the 5' RACE reads, holding one entry per CDR3 protein. The sample holds hundreds of thousands of distinct CDR3 sequences, approximately 12% seen once. Sequencing used blood, either unsorted or a sorted T cell fraction (not recorded which). Receptor source: a male donor with ankylosing spondylitis.

The chain combines TRBV7-8 with TRBJ2-5; D is unclear. This CDR3 region has 14 residues. Germline lookup yields CDR1 SGHVS and CDR2 FQNEAQ. V was pared by 2 bases and J by 5 bases, with 12 bases between. CDR3 nucleotides: TGTGCCAGCAGCTTAAGGCGTAGTGGGGAGACCCAGTACTTC. Its protein product is CASSLRRSGETQYF.

The rearrangement links TRBV11-2 to TRBJ2-1, with 9 bases fitting TRBD1. Germline CDR1 SGHAT, CDR2 FQNNGV. The CDR3 has 19 amino acids. After removal of 4 bases from V and 3 bases from J, the junction contained 16 bases not matched to a gene. This chain's CDR3 is CASSSRDRVGGTGYNEQFF. The CDR3 DNA reads TGTGCCAGCAGCTCCCGGGACAGGGTCGGGGGTACGGGCTACAATGAGCAGTTCTTC.

In this sample, this clonotype turned up a few times. The chain uses TRBV5-1 and TRBJ1-1; D is perhaps TRBD1 (6 bases). CDR3 length: 16 amino acids. V shed 0 bases and J shed 3 bases, with 15 bases lying between them. Looked up from germline, CDR1 is SGHRS and CDR2 is YFSETQ. DNA for the CDR3: TGCGCCAGCAGCTTGGTTTCGGGGGCGCGGGACACTGAAGCTTTCTTT. Translating gives CASSLVSGARDTEAFF.

V usage is TRBV10-3 and J usage is TRBJ2-7; 10 nucleotides agree with TRBD1. Trimming removed 0 bases from V and 7 bases from J; junction bases left unmatched: 15. Germline CDR1 and CDR2: ENHRY and SYGVKD. This CDR3 is built from 18 residues. CDR3 sequence (DNA): TGTGCCATCAGTGAGTCTGGGACAGGGGCCTTTACGGGAGGGGAGCAGTACTTC. Amino acid sequence: CAISESGTGAFTGGEQYF.

V gene TRBV20-1 combines with J gene TRBJ2-7; TRBD2 agrees at 7 bases. V shed 1 base and J 6 bases; nucleotides not matched to a gene: 15. The CDR3 runs to 16 residues. Germline CDR1 and CDR2: DFQATT and SNEGSKA (reference sequence). CDR3 amino acids: CSARGGWGGLVGEQYF. The DNA of the CDR3 is TGCAGTGCTAGAGGGGGATGGGGGGGACTGGTCGGCGAGCAGTACTTC.

A few counts support this clonotype. The V gene is TRBV28, the J gene TRBJ1-5, with 7 positions matching TRBD1. The V segment lost 3 bases and the J segment 5 bases; nucleotides outside the gene matches: 10. The CDR3 contains 16 residues. The germline CDR1 and CDR2 sequences are MDHEN and SYDVKM. The CDR3 region is CASSFLQGLWDQPQHF. In DNA form, the CDR3 reads TGTGCCAGCAGTTTTCTACAGGGGTTGTGGGATCAGCCCCAGCATTTT.

This clonotype appeared many times. The chain is built from TRBV20-1 and TRBJ2-1; the D gene is possibly TRBD2 (6 bases). Per germline, CDR1 DFQATT and CDR2 SNEGSKA (reference sequence). The V end lost 3 bases, the J end lost 8 bases, and 20 bases lay between the germline ends. The CDR3 has 15 residues. The CDR3, as DNA: TGCAGTGCTAGTTTCCTGAAGGGAGGAGGGGATGAGCAGTTCTTC. Its translation is CSASFLKGGGDEQFF.

This rearrangement joins TRBV20-1 to TRBJ1-4, with a possible D match to TRBD1 (5 bases). The CDR3 has 14 residues. Trimming removed 6 bases from V and 6 bases from J, with 17 bases in between. Germline CDR1 DFQATT, CDR2 SNEGSKA (reference sequence). For the CDR3, the DNA is TGCAGTGCCGCCTCCGGGGCTCCATATGAAAAACTGTTTTTT. Translating gives CSAASGAPYEKLFF.

This clonotype was detected a few times. V is TRBV6-5 and J is TRBJ1-2; tentatively, D is TRBD1 (5 bases). This CDR3 is built from 11 residues. The germline V and J ends were trimmed by 10 bases and 6 bases, with 12 bases remaining between them. Germline V gene lookup returns CDR1 MNHEY and CDR2 SVGAGI. The CDR3 nucleotides are TGTGCCACCAGAGGGGAGGATGGCTACACCTTC. Amino acids: CATRGEDGYTF.

This chain joins TRBV6-1 and TRBJ2-3; a possible D gene is TRBD2 (5 bases). Trimming removed 7 bases from V and 0 bases from J, with 11 bases in between. Germline-derived CDR1 and CDR2 are MNHNS and SASEGT. The CDR3 has 14 residues. The CDR3 is CASKAAPSTDTQYF. The CDR3 DNA reads TGTGCCAGCAAAGCGGCCCCTAGCACAGATACGCAGTATTTT.

This clonotype was seen only a few times. This chain connects TRBV9 to TRBJ2-2, with D perhaps TRBD2 (6 bases). The CDR3 runs to 17 residues. Trimming stripped 0 bases from V and 5 bases from J, with 17 bases between. Germline CDR1 reads SGDLS; CDR2 reads YYNGEE. The CDR3 loop reads CASSVVSGRHGTGELFF. The CDR3 DNA is TGTGCCAGCAGCGTAGTGTCTGGGAGGCACGGGACCGGGGAGCTGTTTTTT.

In its sample, this clonotype was seen many times. The V and J genes are TRBV2 and TRBJ2-3; 12 positions agree with TRBD2. The CDR3 extends over 19 amino acids. Germline values: CDR1 SNHLY, CDR2 FYNNEI. After removal of 5 bases from V and 2 bases from J, the junction contained 14 bases not matched to a gene. The CDR3 spells CASSRFTGLAGRDTDTQYF. For the CDR3, the DNA is TGTGCCAGCAGTCGGTTTACTGGACTAGCGGGACGGGACACAGATACGCAGTATTTT.

This chain connects TRBV14 to TRBJ2-1; D is perhaps TRBD1 or TRBD2 (5 bases each). The CDR3 runs 15 residues. The V gene's germline CDR1 is SGHDN and CDR2 FVKESK. Between the trimmed V and J ends, which lost 5 bases and 0 bases, there was a span of 11 bases. The CDR3 here is CASSWDLRSYNEQFF. In DNA form, the CDR3 reads TGTGCCAGCAGCTGGGACCTCCGCTCCTACAATGAGCAGTTCTTC.

The gene calls are TRBV20-1 and TRBJ2-5; 7 bases map to TRBD1. CDR3 length equals 14 residues. Germline V gives CDR1 DFQATT, CDR2 SNEGSKA (reference sequence). The junction had 5 bases not matched to a gene; V was cut back by 2 bases and J by 2 bases. CDR3 bases: TGCAGTGCTAGATTCGGGACAGCTCAAGAGACCCAGTACTTC. The encoded protein is CSARFGTAQETQYF.

The chain is built from TRBV5-1 and TRBJ2-1; 14 bases match TRBD2. CDR3 length: 15 amino acids. V lost 4 bases and J lost 6; bases outside the gene matches: 3. Germline CDR1 is SGHRS and CDR2 is YFSETQ. The CDR3 protein is CASSIGTSGSNEQFF. DNA of the CDR3: TGCGCCAGCAGCATCGGGACTAGCGGGAGCAATGAGCAGTTCTTC.

The rearrangement uses TRBV7-8 and TRBJ2-1; the D is unclear. Germline values: CDR1 SGHVS, CDR2 FQNEAQ. V was pared by 4 bases and J by 9 bases, with 13 bases between. CDR3 length equals 13 residues. The CDR3 spells CASSYRPVGEQFF. CDR3 DNA sequence: TGTGCCAGCAGCTACAGACCTGTCGGTGAGCAGTTCTTC.

The V call is TRBV7-2, the J call TRBJ2-7, with a weak D call TRBD2 (6 bases). The germline CDR1 and CDR2 sequences are SGHTA and FQGNSA. Trimming cost V 5 bases and J 4 bases, with 15 bases left between them. This CDR3 spans 14 amino acids. The CDR3 coding sequence is TGTGCCAGCAGCATGCCGGGACTTCTTTACGAGCAGTACTTC. Amino acid sequence: CASSMPGLLYEQYF. The variable domain in full, with the rest retrieved from reference TRBV7-2 and TRBJ2-7, is GAGVSQSPSNKVTEKGKDVELRCDPISGHTALYWYRQSLGQGLEFLIYFQGNSAPDKSGLPSDRFSAERTGGSVSTLTIQRTQQEDSAVYLCASSMPGLLYEQYFGPGTRLTVT.

This clonotype has only a few counts. The chain is built from TRBV5-1 and TRBJ2-5; a weak D match, TRBD1 (6 bases). This CDR3 spans 13 amino acids. Trimming removed 6 bases from V and 7 bases from J, with 16 bases in between. Germline lookup yields CDR1 SGHRS and CDR2 YFSETQ. The CDR3 spells CASTPGDQGTQYF. Written as DNA, the CDR3 is TGCGCCAGCACGCCAGGGGATCAGGGGACCCAGTACTTC. The variable domain in full, with the rest retrieved from reference TRBV5-1 and TRBJ2-5, is KAGVTQTPRYLIKTRGQQVTLSCSPISGHRSVSWYQQTPGQGLQFLFEYFSETQRNKGNFPGRFSGRQFSNSRSEMNVSTLELGDSALYLCASTPGDQGTQYFGPGTRLLVL.

This clonotype was seen many times. The chain recombines TRBV7-8 with TRBJ2-1; 10 nucleotides line up with TRBD2. The germline V gene has CDR1 SGHVS and CDR2 FQNEAQ. The CDR3 is made up of 14 amino acids. J was trimmed by 10 bases and V by 1 base; bases with no gene match: 4. CDR3: CASSLVLAGAEQFF. DNA of the CDR3: TGTGCCAGCAGCTTAGTCCTAGCGGGAGCCGAGCAGTTCTTC.

This clonotype was seen a handful of times. The chain is built from TRBV18 and TRBJ2-7; 8 nucleotides agree with TRBD1. The CDR3 has 13 residues. Germline V CDR1 and CDR2: KGHSH, LQKENI. V gave up 4 bases and J gave up 7 bases; unmatched junction bases: 6. CDR3 amino acids: CASSLQGAWEQYF. The CDR3, as DNA: TGTGCCAGCTCACTCCAGGGGGCTTGGGAGCAGTACTTC.

This clonotype came up a few times. The chain uses TRBV5-1 and TRBJ2-7; D is tentatively TRBD1 or TRBD2 (5 bases each). V shed 4 bases and J shed 2 bases, with 13 bases lying between them. Germline-derived CDR1 and CDR2 are SGHRS and YFSETQ. CDR3 size: 14 residues. The chain's CDR3 is CASSPPGRPYEQYF. For the CDR3, the DNA is TGCGCCAGCAGCCCACCGGGACGGCCCTACGAGCAGTACTTC.

The sample holds a few counts of this clonotype. The V gene is TRBV10-3, the J gene TRBJ1-5, with 7 bases identical to TRBD1. The germline CDR1 and CDR2 sequences are ENHRY and SYGVKD. Germline trimming cut 3 bases from V and 2 bases from J; bases unmatched to any gene: 4. The CDR3 contains 15 residues. The CDR3 DNA follows: TGTGCCATCAGTGACCAGGGACAGCGCAATCAGCCCCAGCATTTT. Translated, it gives CAISDQGQRNQPQHF.

This clonotype has more than one count but fewer than ten. J is TRBJ2-4 and V is TRBV12-3 or TRBV12-4; unclear D gene. The CDR3 runs to 14 residues. V was clipped by 6 bases and J by 0 bases, with 9 bases between them. The CDR3 region is CASSLFIAKNIQYF. The CDR3 region has the DNA TGTGCCAGCAGCCTCTTCATAGCCAAAAACATTCAGTACTTC.

In its sample, this clonotype was seen a few times. V gene TRBV11-2 combines with J gene TRBJ2-2; 14 bases align to TRBD2. CDR3 length equals 16 residues. CDR1 and CDR2 from the germline V gene are SGHAT and FQNNGV. V dropped 4 bases and J dropped 5; count of bases not matched to a gene: 3. CDR3 loop: CASSWGLAGVTGELFF. Here the CDR3 DNA reads TGTGCCAGCAGCTGGGGACTAGCGGGAGTTACCGGGGAGCTGTTTTTT.

V and J are TRBV28 and TRBJ2-7; 10 nucleotides line up with TRBD2. Unmatched junction bases numbered 7, after V lost 6 bases and J lost 5 bases. There are 14 residues in the CDR3. The germline CDR1 and CDR2 sequences are MDHEN and SYDVKM. CDR3 in amino acids: CASRPAGGSNEQYF. The CDR3, as DNA: TGTGCCAGCAGGCCAGCGGGAGGGTCTAACGAGCAGTACTTC.

This clonotype was counted ten times or more. The gene calls are TRBV20-1 and TRBJ2-1, with TRBD2 matching over 8 bases. Trimming at V came to 5 bases and at J to 4 bases, leaving 4 bases not matched to a gene. This CDR3 spans 13 amino acids. Germline assignment: CDR1 DFQATT and CDR2 SNEGSKA (reference sequence). The CDR3 bases are TGCAGTGCTTCGGGAGGGCCATACAATGAGCAGTTCTTC. Its protein is CSASGGPYNEQFF.

The rearrangement joins TRBV20-1 to TRBJ2-7; 9 bases map to TRBD2. This CDR3 has 13 residues. CDR1 and CDR2 from the germline V gene are DFQATT and SNEGSKA (reference sequence). V dropped 5 bases and J dropped 5; count of bases not matched to a gene: 7. This chain's CDR3 is CSAWTSVQNEQYF. For the CDR3, the DNA is TGCAGTGCTTGGACTAGCGTGCAGAACGAGCAGTACTTC.

The gene calls are TRBV18 and TRBJ2-7; D gene ambiguous. Trimming took off 0 bases at V and 3 bases at J, with 6 bases between the two ends. The CDR3 runs 13 residues. In germline, CDR1 is KGHSH, CDR2 LQKENI. The CDR3 nucleotides are TGTGCCAGCTCACCACCGGGCTTCTACGAGCAGTACTTC. Amino acid sequence: CASSPPGFYEQYF.

The rearrangement links TRBV6-5 to TRBJ2-2; 8 positions agree with TRBD2. CDR1 and CDR2 from the germline V gene are MNHEY and SVGAGI. This CDR3 is 15 amino acids long. The V segment lost 3 bases and the J segment 5 bases; nucleotides outside the gene matches: 5. The CDR3: CASSYLREVTGELFF. CDR3 DNA sequence: TGTGCCAGCAGTTATTTGCGGGAGGTGACCGGGGAGCTGTTTTTT.

The chain has TRBV15 and TRBJ2-1, with TRBD2 as a possible D gene (6 bases). The CDR3 contains 15 residues. Trimming removed 0 bases from V and 3 bases from J, with 9 bases in between. The germline gives CDR1 LNHNV, CDR2 YYDKDF (reference sequence). The CDR3 DNA is TGTGCCACCAGCAGAGACGGACTAAACTACAATGAGCAGTTCTTC. Its protein product is CATSRDGLNYNEQFF.

This clonotype has only a few counts. A junction end diverges from the germline sequence, so it may reflect a read error. The chain employs TRBV20-1 and TRBJ2-7; possibly TRBD1 or TRBD2 for D (5 bases each). This CDR3 has 14 amino acids. Germline loops: CDR1 DFQATT, CDR2 SNEGSKA (reference sequence). The CDR3 region is CSARGGGDSYEQYF. The CDR3 DNA reads as TGCAGTGCCAGAGGTGGGGGAGACTCGTACGAGCAGTACTTC.

There are many counts of this clonotype. The rearrangement uses TRBV20-1 and TRBJ2-1; D remains ambiguous. Germline V gene sequence: CDR1 DFQATT, CDR2 SNEGSKA (reference sequence). The CDR3 is made up of 14 amino acids. V was shortened by 3 bases and J by 0 bases, with 9 bases between the two germline ends. CDR3 amino acids: CSARIGLSYNEQFF. The CDR3 DNA reads as TGCAGTGCTAGGATCGGCCTCTCCTACAATGAGCAGTTCTTC.